The 30 T cell receptor beta chains listed next were all sequenced from one sample in a study of cytotoxic CD8 clonotypes in ibrutinib-treated CLL (dated by TCRdb to the early 2020s). The time point label, read with the paper, signifies: around 2 years on ibrutinib. The library was prepared using the immunoSEQ multiplex PCR assay. TCRdb provides this immuneACCESS table in a form limited to in-frame rearrangements. Some clones are lacking; in checked studies, under half of them reflect an unresolved V gene, and why the rest are absent is not known. The sample records tens of thousands of clones, less than 90% of which are singletons. The ten largest clones take up around 36% of the sample. The starting material was PBMCs, obtained after 24 months of ibrutinib treatment. These receptors were collected from a human donor with chronic lymphocytic leukemia.

The chain is built from TRBV11-2 and TRBJ1-5; 10 bases fit TRBD1. V was clipped by 3 bases and J by 2 bases; unmatched bases: 7. Germline V CDR1 and CDR2: SGHAT, FQNNGV. The CDR3 sequence is 17 residues long. The CDR3 is CASSFDRGLMGNQPQHF. DNA of the CDR3: TGTGCCAGCAGCTTTGACAGGGGGCTGATGGGCAATCAGCCCCAGCATTTT. The full variable domain, completed using reference TRBV11-2 and TRBJ1-5, is EAGVAQSPRYKIIEKRQSVAFWCNPISGHATLYWYQQILGQGPKLLIQFQNNGVVDDSQLPKDRFSAERLKGVDSTLKIQPAKLEDSAVYLCASSFDRGLMGNQPQHFGDGTRLSIL.

The V gene is TRBV5-5, the J gene TRBJ2-7; TRBD2 matches at 10 bases. J lost 3 bases, V lost 4 bases, and 4 bases had no gene match. Germline V gene lookup returns CDR1 SGHKS and CDR2 YYEKEE (reference sequence). The CDR3 is made up of 14 amino acids. CDR3: CASSQPSGSYEQYF. The CDR3 nucleotides are TGTGCCAGCAGCCAACCTAGCGGGAGCTACGAGCAGTACTTC. Full variable domain (missing parts from reference TRBV5-5 and TRBJ2-7): DAGVTQSPTHLIKTRGQQVTLRCSPISGHKSVSWYQQVLGQGPQFIFQYYEKEERGRGNFPDRFSARQFPNYSSELNVNALLLGDSALYLCASSQPSGSYEQYFGPGTRLTVT.

This chain connects TRBV28 to TRBJ2-3, with D tentatively TRBD2 (6 bases). CDR3 length equals 15 residues. The V and J ends lost 2 bases and 0 bases respectively, with 9 bases between them. Germline CDR1 is MDHEN and CDR2 is SYDVKM. CDR3 sequence reads: CASSLASVSTDTQYF. In nucleotides, the CDR3 is TGTGCCAGCAGTTTAGCTAGCGTGAGCACAGATACGCAGTATTTT.

This clone was observed a single time. The same CDR3 also results from other DNA sequences found in this sample. The V gene is TRBV5-6, the J gene TRBJ2-7, with D uncertain. The CDR3 consists of 11 residues. Germline CDR1 and CDR2: SGHDT and YYEEEE. Deletions cut 0 bases from V and 4 bases from J, with 2 bases between. The CDR3 is CASSLGYEQYF. The CDR3 DNA sequence: TGTGCCAGCAGCTTGGGGTACGAGCAGTACTTC.

This chain connects TRBV30 to TRBJ1-6; D possibly corresponds to TRBD1 (6 bases). V was pared by 3 bases and J by 12 bases, with 12 bases between. This CDR3 has 12 residues. Germline assignment: CDR1 GTSNPN and CDR2 SVGIG (reference sequence). The CDR3 bases are TGTGCCTGGAGCCAGGGGAGGGGACCCCTCCACTTT. As protein: CAWSQGRGPLHF.

This clone appeared a few times. V gene TRBV4-2 combines with J gene TRBJ2-3; possibly TRBD1 or TRBD2 for D (6 bases each). Between the trimmed V and J ends, which lost 4 bases and 1 base, there was a span of 18 bases. This CDR3 spans 17 amino acids. Germline CDR1 is LGHNA and CDR2 is YNFKEQ. The CDR3 nucleotides are TGTGCCAGCAGCCGGGGGGCTACCCGTAGCGGCACAGATACGCAGTATTTT. It translates to CASSRGATRSGTDTQYF.

Comments on this clone: At the DNA level, this CDR3 is encoded by other sequences in the same sample as well. The genes are TRBV6-5 and TRBJ2-7; D is perhaps TRBD1 (5 bases). In germline, CDR1 is MNHEY, CDR2 SVGAGI. V was shortened by 5 bases and J by 3 bases, with 5 bases between the two germline ends. The CDR3 runs 11 residues. This CDR3 reads CASSRGYEQYF. DNA for the CDR3: TGTGCCAGCAGTAGGGGCTACGAGCAGTACTTC.

The rearrangement uses TRBV7-2 and TRBJ2-5; 13 positions match TRBD2. J lost 7 bases, V lost 5 bases, and 10 bases had no gene match. CDR3 size: 16 residues. Per germline, CDR1 SGHTA and CDR2 FQGNSA. CDR3 residues: CASSQISGTSGTTQYF. CDR3 in DNA: TGTGCCAGCAGCCAAATCTCCGGGACTAGCGGGACGACCCAGTACTTC. The full variable domain, rest sourced from reference TRBV7-2 and TRBJ2-5, is GAGVSQSPSNKVTEKGKDVELRCDPISGHTALYWYRQSLGQGLEFLIYFQGNSAPDKSGLPSDRFSAERTGGSVSTLTIQRTQQEDSAVYLCASSQISGTSGTTQYFGPGTRLLVL.

This clone has a handful of counts. The V gene is TRBV7-9, the J gene TRBJ2-7, with D tentatively TRBD1 or TRBD2 (6 bases each). Per the germline V gene, CDR1 is SEHNR and CDR2 is FQNEAQ (reference sequence). The CDR3 length is 15 residues. V lost 3 bases and J 6 bases, leaving 18 bases between the germline ends. This chain's CDR3 is CASSFDSRGETEQYF. In DNA, the CDR3 is TGTGCCAGCAGCTTTGATAGTAGGGGGGAGACCGAGCAGTACTTC.

The chain carries TRBV19 and TRBJ2-2; 9 nucleotides match TRBD1. The CDR3 extends over 15 amino acids. Germline V gives CDR1 LNHDA, CDR2 SQIVND (reference sequence). V lost 4 bases, J lost 3 bases, and 3 bases stayed unmatched. CDR3 nucleotide sequence: TGTGCCAGTAGTACGGACAGGGGTTACACCGGGGAGCTGTTTTTT. Translating it yields CASSTDRGYTGELFF.

The rearrangement joins TRBV6-5 to TRBJ2-7; D is possibly TRBD1 (6 bases). Trimming shortened V by 6 bases and J by 2 bases, and 14 bases separated the two germline ends. The CDR3 totals 14 residues. CDR1 is MNHEY and CDR2 is SVGAGI in the germline V gene. The CDR3 DNA reads as TGTGCCAGCAGACGTCCGGGACAAACCTACGAGCAGTACTTC. Translation: CASRRPGQTYEQYF.

V usage is TRBV29-1 and J usage is TRBJ1-5, with unresolved D. The CDR3 spans 13 residues. V was cut by 4 bases and J by 4 bases, with 11 bases left in between. The germline gives CDR1 SQVTM, CDR2 ANQGSEA. As DNA, the CDR3 is TGCAGCGTTGCGGCGGGGTTGAATCAGCCCCAGCATTTT. Its protein is CSVAAGLNQPQHF.

This rearrangement joins TRBV6-6 to TRBJ1-4; 9 positions agree with TRBD1. The V and J ends lost 8 bases and 8 bases, in that order; junction bases with no gene match: 3. The CDR3 contains 12 residues. Germline V CDR1 and CDR2: MNHNY, SVGAGI (reference sequence). The CDR3 protein is CASDRGGEKLFF. The CDR3 nucleotides read TGTGCCAGCGACAGGGGGGGGGAAAAACTGTTTTTT.

Here the CDR3 reads CASSSRSYEQYF. Here the CDR3 DNA reads TGCGCCAGCAGCTCCCGAAGCTACGAGCAGTACTTC. The chain is built from TRBV5-1 and TRBJ2-7; D not certain. Between the trimmed V and J ends, which lost 3 bases and 3 bases, there was a span of 7 bases. This CDR3 spans 12 amino acids. CDR1 and CDR2 from the germline V gene are SGHRS and YFSETQ.

This clone was recorded many times. The rearrangement uses TRBV11-2 and TRBJ2-7, with 7 bases aligning to TRBD1. Germline loops: CDR1 SGHAT, CDR2 FQNNGV. This CDR3 contains 17 residues. V lost 0 bases and J lost 2; bases outside the gene matches: 10. CDR3 bases: TGTGCCAGCAGCTTAGAAAGACAGGGTCGGACCCCCTACGAGCAGTACTTC. Translating it yields CASSLERQGRTPYEQYF.

This clone came up a few times. The chain links TRBV5-1 to TRBJ1-2, with 9 bases fitting TRBD1. J was trimmed by 10 bases and V by 0 bases; bases with no gene match: 10. Germline-derived CDR1 and CDR2 are SGHRS and YFSETQ. The CDR3 spans 15 residues. DNA of the CDR3: TGCGCCAGCAGCTTGGTAACAGGGGGCGCTCTGGACTACACCTTC. Amino acids: CASSLVTGGALDYTF. Complete variable domain (other parts from reference TRBV5-1 and TRBJ1-2): KAGVTQTPRYLIKTRGQQVTLSCSPISGHRSVSWYQQTPGQGLQFLFEYFSETQRNKGNFPGRFSGRQFSNSRSEMNVSTLELGDSALYLCASSLVTGGALDYTFGSGTRLTVV.

The gene calls are TRBV30 and TRBJ2-6; the D is unclear. The CDR3 has 12 residues. Germline-derived CDR1 and CDR2 are GTSNPN and SVGIG (reference sequence). Trimming stripped 5 bases from V and 1 base from J, with 3 bases between. This CDR3 reads CAWESGANVLTF. CDR3 in DNA: TGTGCCTGGGAATCTGGGGCCAACGTCCTGACTTTC.

This clone was observed a few times. The rearrangement joins TRBV11-2 to TRBJ2-3; the D call may be TRBD1 or TRBD2 (5 bases each). Germline V lookup: CDR1 SGHAT, CDR2 FQNNGV. Trimming took off 5 bases at V and 2 bases at J, with 14 bases between the two ends. The CDR3 is made up of 15 amino acids. This chain's CDR3 is CASSREGRDTDTQYF. In DNA, the CDR3 is TGTGCCAGCAGCCGTGAGGGGAGAGACACAGATACGCAGTATTTT.

The chain is built from TRBV7-8 and TRBJ2-3; D is unclear. The CDR3 loop spans 14 amino acids. Trimming took off 1 base at V and 0 bases at J, with 5 bases between the two ends. Germline values: CDR1 SGHVS, CDR2 FQNEAQ. The CDR3 DNA is TGTGCCAGCAGCTTAGGTTCTAGCACAGATACGCAGTATTTT. It encodes CASSLGSSTDTQYF.

On this clone itself: Germline is not matched at one junction end, which may reflect a read error. The rearrangement links TRBV4-1 to TRBJ2-3; the D is unclear. Germline assignment: CDR1 MGHRA and CDR2 YSYEKL. This CDR3 has 14 residues. This CDR3 reads CASSLNSGTDTQYF. The DNA for the CDR3 is TGTGCCAGCAGCTTAAATAGTGGCACAGATACGCAGTATTTT.

This chain joins TRBV5-1 and TRBJ2-5, with a possible D match to TRBD1 (5 bases). V was trimmed by 0 bases and J by 9 bases, leaving 15 bases between them. This CDR3 is built from 14 residues. Per the germline V gene, CDR1 is SGHRS and CDR2 is YFSETQ. The CDR3 DNA reads TGCGCCAGCAGCTTGGAGGGGTCTAGGTCGGCCCAGTACTTC. It codes for CASSLEGSRSAQYF.

About this clone: A read error may account for a junction end that differs from germline. The rearrangement uses TRBV6-1 and TRBJ2-7; the D is unclear. The CDR3 sequence is 14 residues long. Germline CDR1 is MNHNS and CDR2 is SASEGT. The CDR3 DNA follows: TGTGCCAGCTTGGGTCGGCAGGTCTCCGACGAGCAGTACTTC. It is translated as CASLGRQVSDEQYF.

The count of this clone is one. This chain joins TRBV30 and TRBJ1-1; D is unresolved. The CDR3 consists of 12 residues. Germline V gives CDR1 GTSNPN, CDR2 SVGIG (reference sequence). Trimming stripped 0 bases from V and 1 base from J, with 3 bases between. CDR3 sequence: CAWSVGNTEAFF. CDR3 bases: TGTGCCTGGAGTGTCGGGAACACTGAAGCTTTCTTT.

The chain combines TRBV14 with TRBJ2-1; no definite D call. The CDR3 consists of 16 residues. The V gene's germline CDR1 is SGHDN and CDR2 FVKESK. The V end was cut by 1 base, the J end by 1 base, with 11 bases between. CDR3 sequence reads: CASSQAAGTSYNEQFF. For the CDR3, the DNA is TGTGCCAGCAGCCAAGCAGCTGGCACATCCTACAATGAGCAGTTCTTC.

The rearrangement joins TRBV2 to TRBJ1-5; 7 nucleotides match TRBD1. The CDR3 totals 15 residues. Germline V gives CDR1 SNHLY, CDR2 FYNNEI. V shed 6 bases, J shed 11 bases, and the junction held 16 bases outside the gene matches. The CDR3 region is CASSANPGQIEAQHF. The CDR3 bases are TGTGCCAGCAGCGCTAATCCGGGACAGATAGAGGCCCAGCATTTT. Drawing the rest from reference TRBV2 and TRBJ1-5, the complete variable domain is EPEVTQTPSHQVTQMGQEVILRCVPISNHLYFYWYRQILGQKVEFLVSFYNNEISEKSEIFDDQFSVERPDGSNFTLKIRSTKLEDSAMYFCASSANPGQIEAQHFGDGTRLSIL.

The V gene is TRBV10-3, the J gene TRBJ2-5; no firm D call. The CDR3 is made up of 15 amino acids. Trimming shortened V by 7 bases and J by 2 bases, and 17 bases separated the two germline ends. Germline V gene sequence: CDR1 ENHRY, CDR2 SYGVKD. The CDR3 DNA is TGTGCCATCACACTCGACATCCCTAAACAAGAGACCCAGTACTTC. Its translation: CAITLDIPKQETQYF.

The chain recombines TRBV19 with TRBJ1-2; a possible D gene is TRBD1 (5 bases). This CDR3 comprises 19 residues. Germline loops: CDR1 LNHDA, CDR2 SQIVND (reference sequence). V lost 6 bases and J lost 3, with 29 bases in between. As DNA, the CDR3 is TGTGCCAGTAGGACACCGCCCGAGTGGGGGAGCGGCTCTGACTATGGCTACACCTTC. Amino acid sequence: CASRTPPEWGSGSDYGYTF.

The chain combines TRBV7-9 with TRBJ2-3; 10 bases agree with TRBD2. The germline V gene has CDR1 SEHNR and CDR2 FQNEAQ (reference sequence). V shed 5 bases and J 5 bases; nucleotides not matched to a gene: 1. This CDR3 is built from 13 residues. CDR3 in DNA: TGTGCCAGCAGCCCTAGCGGGGGAGATACGCAGTATTTT. It encodes CASSPSGGDTQYF.

The rearrangement uses TRBV18 and TRBJ2-7, with D perhaps TRBD2 (5 bases). The CDR3 covers 16 residues. Germline V lookup: CDR1 KGHSH, CDR2 LQKENI. V was cut by 0 bases and J by 0 bases, with 12 bases left in between. The CDR3 DNA reads as TGTGCCAGCTCACCACCAACGGGATTCGCCTCCTACGAGCAGTACTTC. Its translation: CASSPPTGFASYEQYF.

This clone came up once. Additional DNA sequences in this sample encode the identical CDR3. The V and J genes are TRBV28 and TRBJ2-3; D remains ambiguous. The CDR3 spans 11 residues. Trimming left V 6 bases short and J 2 bases short, with 3 bases between. Germline V gene data show CDR1 as MDHEN and CDR2 as SYDVKM. The CDR3 here is CASSLTDTQYF. The DNA for the CDR3 is TGTGCCAGCAGCCTCACAGATACGCAGTATTTT.